The source of this T cell receptor (beta chain) is a study of HIV-infected children after antiretroviral therapy interruption. The treatment is: PENTA 11 planned treatment interruption arm or continuous ART arm. Cryopreserved PBMC samples required at least 5 million viable cells. Study conclusions and caveats: Naive CD4+ CDR3 sharing between time points fell after interruption began.

The TCR library was built from RNA with a 3' RACE protocol and unique molecular identifiers. TCRdb re-called the 3' RACE reads through MiXCR, storing one row per CDR3 protein. The sample includes around 47,000 distinct CDR3 sequences, around 4.7% of them seen just once. This CDR3 is 15 amino acids long. The germline CDR1 and CDR2 sequences are MNHNS and SASEGT. Between the trimmed V and J ends, which lost 6 bases and 7 bases, there was a span of 19 bases. This clonotype was seen a handful of times. Antigen: not known. The material sequenced was CD45RA+ CD4+ T cells from PBMCs, pooled from several time points, taken from a donor given antiretroviral therapy, either interrupted or continuous. Subset described: naive CD4+ CD45RA+ CD45RO- T cells. The receptor comes from a pool of human donors with HIV. The chain employs TRBV6-1 and TRBJ2-1; possibly TRBD1 for D (5 bases). CDR3 loop: CASRPTRQTWNEQFF. The DNA for the CDR3 is TGTGCCAGCAGACCCACCAGACAGACATGGAATGAGCAGTTCTTC.